This T cell receptor beta chain was sequenced in a study of blood T cell repertoires in COVID-19. Study-level background: From T cells, B-cell-depleted T cells, or PBMCs came the material, which was cDNA or gDNA.

Trimming left V 5 bases short and J 5 bases short, with 15 bases between. The V gene's germline CDR1 is SGHAT and CDR2 FQNNGV. This CDR3 region has 14 residues. Data came from immunoSEQ multiplex PCR; TCRdb stores just in-frame clones and leaves some out. The table lists 250,000 to 350,000 clones, approximately 82% of them singletons, with 1% to 1.5% in the top ten. The count of this clone is one. Sequenced material: peripheral blood. This chain connects TRBV11-2 to TRBJ1-1; possibly TRBD1 for D (6 bases). This receptor was taken from a woman between 50 and 59 years old with acute or convalescent COVID-19. The CDR3 sequence is CASSSRGAWTEAFF. For the CDR3, the DNA is TGTGCCAGCAGCAGCCGGGGGGCATGGACTGAAGCTTTCTTT.